Following are 24 T cell receptor beta chains from one sample sequenced in a study of control samples from healthy donors and cancer patients. Measured with immunoSEQ multiplex PCR; TCRdb has only the in-frame clones, and not every one. This table holds 30,000 to 40,000 clones, 90% to 95% found once. The specimen sequenced was PBMCs. The receptor source for this set is a man aged 35 to 55 with colorectal cancer.

This chain joins TRBV25-1 and TRBJ1-4; D is perhaps TRBD1 (6 bases). With 2 bases removed from V and 9 bases from J, the gap between germline ends came to 16 bases. This CDR3 is 15 amino acids long. Germline values: CDR1 MGHDK, CDR2 SYGVNS. Here the CDR3 DNA reads TGTGCCAGCAGTGAAACAGGAGGGGGTTCTAAAAAACTGTTTTTT. Translating gives CASSETGGGSKKLFF.

This clone was recorded a few times. This chain joins TRBV2 and TRBJ1-1; D is unclear. Trimming took off 10 bases at V and 0 bases at J, with 12 bases between the two ends. Germline CDR1 reads SNHLY; CDR2 reads FYNNEI. This CDR3 comprises 13 residues. The DNA of the CDR3 is TGTGCCATTCGGACGGTAATGAACACTGAAGCTTTCTTT. The encoded protein is CAIRTVMNTEAFF.

Comments on this clone: Its ends do not fully match the called genes, so a read error is possible. The J gene is TRBJ2-3, the V gene TRBV13; 11 nucleotides match TRBD1. The germline V gene encodes CDR1 PRHDT and CDR2 FYEKMQ (reference sequence). The CDR3 totals 12 residues. The CDR3 sequence: CASSDRDRGSHF. CDR3 nucleotides: TGTGCCAGCAGCGACCGGGACAGGGGGTCTCATTTT.

This clone was counted a single time. The V and J genes are TRBV6-5 and TRBJ1-1; no reliable D call. V lost 0 bases and J lost 4, with 12 bases in between. Germline values: CDR1 MNHEY, CDR2 SVGAGI. The CDR3 consists of 15 residues. The CDR3, as DNA: TGTGCCAGCAGTTACTCGAGAGTTTTAAGCACTGAAGCTTTCTTT. This codes for CASSYSRVLSTEAFF.

V gene TRBV30 combines with J gene TRBJ2-7; no clear D. The CDR3 totals 15 residues. The V end was cut by 4 bases, the J end by 0 bases, with 16 bases between. Germline lookup yields CDR1 GTSNPN and CDR2 SVGIG (reference sequence). The CDR3 here is CAWTPSSGISYEQYF. The CDR3 DNA sequence: TGTGCCTGGACGCCCTCCTCAGGAATCTCCTACGAGCAGTACTTC.

The V call is TRBV5-1, the J call TRBJ1-1; a possible D gene is TRBD1 (6 bases). V lost 0 bases, J lost 0 bases, and 12 bases lay in between. The CDR3 extends over 16 amino acids. The germline V gene has CDR1 SGHRS and CDR2 YFSETQ. The CDR3 bases are TGCGCCAGCAGCTTGGCGGCAGGGGTAATGAACACTGAAGCTTTCTTT. This sequence encodes CASSLAAGVMNTEAFF.

V usage is TRBV7-9 and J usage is TRBJ1-2; D uncertain. V lost 0 bases and J 8 bases, leaving 7 bases between the germline ends. Germline lookup yields CDR1 SEHNR and CDR2 FQNEAQ (reference sequence). This CDR3 has 12 residues. CDR3 loop: CASSLAPGGYTF. The CDR3 DNA follows: TGTGCCAGCAGCTTAGCACCGGGCGGCTACACCTTC.

The J gene is TRBJ1-1, the V gene TRBV19; D perhaps matches TRBD1 (5 bases). This CDR3 spans 14 amino acids. Trimming left V 4 bases short and J 6 bases short, with 15 bases between. From germline, CDR1 is LNHDA and CDR2 SQIVND (reference sequence). This CDR3 reads CASSRIGTEPEAFF. The DNA of the CDR3 is TGTGCCAGTAGTAGAATCGGGACGGAACCTGAAGCTTTCTTT. The full variable domain, its missing parts supplied by reference TRBV19 and TRBJ1-1, is DGGITQSPKYLFRKEGQNVTLSCEQNLNHDAMYWYRQDPGQGLRLIYYSQIVNDFQKGDIAEGYSVSREKKESFPLTVTSAQKNPTAFYLCASSRIGTEPEAFFGQGTRLTVV.

The CDR3 reads CASSLLWGTGSEAFF. The DNA of the CDR3 is TGTGCCAGCAGCTTATTGTGGGGGACGGGATCTGAAGCTTTCTTT. The chain couples TRBV7-2 to TRBJ1-1; a weak D match, TRBD1 (5 bases). Trimming left V 2 bases short and J 6 bases short, with 16 bases between. The CDR3 covers 15 residues. Germline CDR1 is SGHTA and CDR2 is FQGNSA.

V is TRBV11-3 and J is TRBJ2-1; tentative D call: TRBD2 (6 bases). V was trimmed by 1 base and J by 10 bases, leaving 11 bases between them. The germline V gene has CDR1 SGHNT and CDR2 YENEEA. The CDR3 runs to 13 residues. The CDR3: CASSLVRGGEQFF. The CDR3 region has the DNA TGTGCCAGCAGCTTAGTCCGGGGAGGAGAGCAGTTCTTC.

V is TRBV5-1 and J is TRBJ1-2, with D possibly matching TRBD1 (5 bases). Germline V gene lookup returns CDR1 SGHRS and CDR2 YFSETQ. The length of the CDR3 is 15 residues. Trimming took 7 bases from V and 1 from J, leaving 17 bases between them. DNA for the CDR3: TGCGCCAGCCGTTACGCCCCGACAGATAACTATGGCTACACCTTC. It encodes CASRYAPTDNYGYTF.

V and J are TRBV6-5 and TRBJ1-2, with TRBD1 matching over 9 bases. Germline-derived CDR1 and CDR2 are MNHEY and SVGAGI. V was clipped by 4 bases and J by 4 bases; unmatched bases: 4. The CDR3 has 14 amino acids. CDR3 loop: CASSWGQGPYGYTF. DNA for the CDR3: TGTGCCAGCAGTTGGGGACAGGGTCCCTATGGCTACACCTTC.

The chain employs TRBV5-1 and TRBJ2-4; 7 bases map to TRBD2. Germline loops: CDR1 SGHRS, CDR2 YFSETQ. V was clipped by 3 bases and J by 0 bases; unmatched bases: 9. The CDR3 sequence is 17 residues long. CDR3 in DNA: TGCGCCAGCAGCTCCGGCCGGGGGGAAGGAGCCAAAAACATTCAGTACTTC. Translated, it gives CASSSGRGEGAKNIQYF.

The rearrangement joins TRBV6-5 to TRBJ2-7; 8 nucleotides match TRBD2. The trim removed 5 bases at V and 0 bases at J, leaving 6 bases unmatched. Germline-derived CDR1 and CDR2 are MNHEY and SVGAGI. There are 15 residues in the CDR3. CDR3 DNA sequence: TGTGCCAGCAGTAGCACCGGGACTAGCTCCTACGAGCAGTACTTC. Amino acid sequence: CASSSTGTSSYEQYF.

The CDR3 protein is CASTQNWGDLTEAFF. The CDR3 nucleotides read TGTGCCAGCACCCAGAATTGGGGGGACCTCACTGAAGCTTTCTTT. V gene TRBV7-3 combines with J gene TRBJ1-1, with a tentative D call TRBD1 (5 bases). V lost 7 bases and J 4 bases, leaving 19 bases between the germline ends. The CDR3 runs 15 residues. Germline lookup yields CDR1 SGHTA and CDR2 FQGTGA.

The chain recombines TRBV7-8 with TRBJ1-2; 10 positions agree with TRBD1. This CDR3 contains 14 residues. J gave up 7 bases and V 5 bases, and 7 bases lay outside the gene matches. Per germline, CDR1 SGHVS and CDR2 FQNEAQ. In nucleotides, the CDR3 is TGTGCCAGCAGCATAAGCGGGACAGGGGTTGGCTACACCTTC. It yields the protein CASSISGTGVGYTF.

This chain uses TRBV29-1 with TRBJ2-7; D gene unclear. The CDR3 spans 11 residues. The ends were cut back, 5 bases at V and 3 bases at J, with 8 bases in the middle. The germline V gene has CDR1 SQVTM and CDR2 ANQGSEA. CDR3 coding DNA: TGCAGCGTTTTCCTCAGCTACGAGCAGTACTTC. The encoded protein is CSVFLSYEQYF.

The J gene is TRBJ1-1, the V gene TRBV29-1; D gene ambiguous. Per germline, CDR1 SQVTM and CDR2 ANQGSEA. CDR3 length: 14 amino acids. Trimming took off 7 bases at V and 1 base at J, with 16 bases between the two ends. Here the CDR3 reads CSAHPVRGNTEAFF. CDR3 DNA sequence: TGCAGCGCCCACCCCGTACGGGGGAACACTGAAGCTTTCTTT.

In DNA, the CDR3 is TGTGCCAGCAGTCTCACACCTATTCAGCCCCAGCATTTT. Its protein is CASSLTPIQPQHF. This chain uses TRBV12-3 or TRBV12-4 with TRBJ1-5; D gene uncertain. This CDR3 comprises 13 residues. V dropped 5 bases and J dropped 6 bases, with 11 bases sitting between them.

This clone was found once. J is TRBJ2-7 and V is TRBV4-3, with D tentatively TRBD2 (6 bases). The V and J ends lost 0 bases and 2 bases respectively, with 23 bases between them. This CDR3 region has 19 residues. Germline V gene lookup returns CDR1 LGHNA and CDR2 YSLEER. CDR3 nucleotide sequence: TGCGCCAGCAGCCAAGATTGGGGGGTGGGAGCGTCACGAACCTACGAGCAGTACTTC. Its protein product is CASSQDWGVGASRTYEQYF.

This chain uses TRBV6-5 with TRBJ1-3; D gene uncertain. V lost 7 bases, J lost 1 base, and 8 bases lay in between. The germline CDR1 and CDR2 sequences are MNHEY and SVGAGI. The length of the CDR3 is 13 residues. The CDR3 sequence is CASKASSGNTIYF. For the CDR3, the DNA is TGTGCCAGCAAAGCGTCGTCTGGAAACACCATATATTTT.

This chain connects TRBV5-1 to TRBJ2-1, with D possibly being TRBD1 or TRBD2 (6 bases each). V dropped 7 bases and J dropped 5 bases, with 19 bases sitting between them. There are 15 residues in the CDR3. Germline V lookup: CDR1 SGHRS, CDR2 YFSETQ. The CDR3, as DNA: TGCGCCAGCCTCCCGGGGGCTGGGGGAAACAATGAGCAGTTCTTC. This codes for CASLPGAGGNNEQFF. Complete variable domain (other parts from reference TRBV5-1 and TRBJ2-1): KAGVTQTPRYLIKTRGQQVTLSCSPISGHRSVSWYQQTPGQGLQFLFEYFSETQRNKGNFPGRFSGRQFSNSRSEMNVSTLELGDSALYLCASLPGAGGNNEQFFGPGTRLTVL.

This chain links TRBV15 with TRBJ2-3, with no clear D. Trimming stripped 3 bases from V and 4 bases from J, with 11 bases between. The V gene's germline CDR1 is LNHNV and CDR2 YYDKDF (reference sequence). This CDR3 comprises 14 residues. The CDR3 loop is CATSRLDPADTQYF. Here the CDR3 DNA reads TGTGCCACCAGCAGGCTAGACCCCGCAGATACGCAGTATTTT.

V usage is TRBV4-2 and J usage is TRBJ2-7, with D possibly matching TRBD2 (5 bases). Germline values: CDR1 LGHNA, CDR2 YNFKEQ. This CDR3 comprises 15 residues. Trimming took off 0 bases at V and 2 bases at J, with 11 bases between the two ends. The CDR3 DNA follows: TGTGCCAGCAGCCAAGAACGGACTTACACCTACGAGCAGTACTTC. Its translation: CASSQERTYTYEQYF.